The entry that follows covers one T cell receptor (beta chain) sequence. Its target is unknown. The data belong to a study of cytomegalovirus exposure and HLA in healthy donors. Turning to the study itself: The 120 or so validation repertoires used the same platform as the approximately 670 first-cohort repertoires (as reported by a later analysis).

Repertoires were generated with immunoSEQ multiplex PCR, while TCRdb's copy carries only in-frame clones and drops some. The sample lists hundreds of thousands of clones; roughly 87% were seen once. General study results and limits: While the bulk of TCR sequences proved rare, some public TCRs turned up in many donors.

The CDR3 contains 15 residues. Germline CDR1 SGHTA, CDR2 FQGNSA. Trimming removed 1 base at V and 1 base at J, with 10 bases between. Sequences were obtained from PBMCs. The genes are TRBV7-2 and TRBJ2-5, with D unresolved. This clonotype was sampled from a woman under 30 in good health and CMV-seropositive. CDR3 sequence: CASSLVAGPQETQYF. The CDR3 bases are TGTGCCAGCAGCTTAGTGGCAGGCCCCCAAGAGACCCAGTACTTC.